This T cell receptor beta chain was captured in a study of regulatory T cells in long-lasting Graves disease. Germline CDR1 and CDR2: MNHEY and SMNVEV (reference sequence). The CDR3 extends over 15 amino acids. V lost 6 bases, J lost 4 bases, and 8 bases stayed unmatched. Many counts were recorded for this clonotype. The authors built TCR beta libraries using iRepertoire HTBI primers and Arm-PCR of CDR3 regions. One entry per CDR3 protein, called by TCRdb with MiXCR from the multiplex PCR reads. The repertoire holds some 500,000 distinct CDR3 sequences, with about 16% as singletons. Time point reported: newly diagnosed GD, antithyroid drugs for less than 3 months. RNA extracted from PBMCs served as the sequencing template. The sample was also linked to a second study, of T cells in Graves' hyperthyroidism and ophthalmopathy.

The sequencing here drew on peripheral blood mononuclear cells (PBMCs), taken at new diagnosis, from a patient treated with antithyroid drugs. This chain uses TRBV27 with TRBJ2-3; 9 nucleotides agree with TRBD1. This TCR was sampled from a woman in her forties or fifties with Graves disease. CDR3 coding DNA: TGTGCCAGCAGAAACACAGGGGGCGCCGCAGATACGCAGTATTTT. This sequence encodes CASRNTGGAADTQYF.